This TCR beta chain was observed in a study of T-cell reconstitution after alpha-beta-depleted transplantation in children. Study results and caveats: Some patients' high day-60 TCRbeta diversity was traced to surviving recipient T cells and thymic progenitors.

This clonotype was counted between two and nine times. Antigen: not known. The germline V gene encodes CDR1 LNHNV and CDR2 YYDKDF (reference sequence). V lost 3 bases, J lost 4 bases, and 5 bases stayed unmatched. This CDR3 comprises 15 residues. It was with unique molecular identifiers that the TCRbeta library was prepared. Via MiXCR, TCRdb re-called the PCR reads, giving one row per CDR3 protein. Altogether 500,000 to 600,000 distinct CDR3 sequences are present, 25% to 30% being singletons, with the ten largest covering under 45%. The V call is TRBV15, the J call TRBJ1-5, with 8 bases fitting TRBD1. This receptor was obtained from a boy younger than two with Wiskott-Aldrich syndrome, due to receive a stem cell transplant. The specimen comprised PBMCs, sampled before TCRalphabeta/CD19-depleted stem cell transplant. For the CDR3, the DNA is TGTGCCACCAGCAGGAAGACAGGGGTTAATCAGCCCCAGCATTTT. Its protein is CATSRKTGVNQPQHF.